This TCR beta chain was found in a study of blood T cell repertoires in COVID-19. Overall study context: Researchers got acute and convalescent COVID-19 samples from the United States, Italy and Spain. From T cells, B-cell-depleted T cells, or PBMCs came the material, which was cDNA or gDNA.

This clone showed up many times. The sample carries other DNA sequences with the same CDR3. The CDR3 is made up of 14 amino acids. V was cut by 5 bases and J by 7 bases, with 15 bases left in between. Germline V gene lookup returns CDR1 MNHEY and CDR2 SMNVEV (reference sequence). In the authors' workflow: The assay estimated nucleated cells by amplifying reference gene primers. Profiling relied on immunoSEQ multiplex PCR, and the TCRdb table lists in-frame clones only, not all of them. V, J and clone size are those of that table, while D and trimming were read from the DNA. Of fewer than 350,000 clones listed, 85% were seen once; the top ten hold under 2%. Someone with COVID-19 had been met by exposed participants within 2 weeks before study entry.

The sample taken for sequencing was PBMCs or T cells enriched from blood (not recorded which). J is TRBJ1-5 and V is TRBV27; tentative D call: TRBD1 (6 bases). The receptor was derived from a woman younger than 45 who had been exposed to COVID-19. The CDR3 sequence is CASSLAGVGQPQHF. DNA for the CDR3: TGTGCCAGCAGTCTAGCAGGGGTGGGGCAGCCCCAGCATTTT.